These 5 T cell receptor beta chains were all obtained from the same sample, sequenced in a study of blood T cell repertoires in COVID-19. Generated by immunoSEQ multiplex PCR, the TCRdb table keeps only in-frame clones and is missing some. The data hold roughly 230,000 clones, with 80% to 90% observed a single time. The source material was peripheral blood. Receptors were obtained from a woman between 40 and 55 years old who had recovered from COVID-19.

This chain uses TRBV6-5 with TRBJ1-1; the match to TRBD1 covers 9 bases. The CDR3 length is 14 residues. V shed 4 bases and J 4 bases; nucleotides not matched to a gene: 4. Per the germline V gene, CDR1 is MNHEY and CDR2 is SVGAGI. The chain's CDR3 is CASSLDRGGTEAFF. CDR3 in DNA: TGTGCCAGCAGTTTAGACAGGGGGGGCACTGAAGCTTTCTTT.

This rearrangement joins TRBV12-3 or TRBV12-4 to TRBJ2-1; 8 bases match TRBD2. The CDR3 is 13 amino acids. J was trimmed by 14 bases and V by 5 bases; bases with no gene match: 11. In DNA, the CDR3 is TGTGCCAGCAGTCCGGGACTAGGGGACGCGGAGTTCTTC. This translates into CASSPGLGDAEFF.

This clone came up once. The V gene is TRBV18, the J gene TRBJ1-1; D perhaps matches TRBD1 (5 bases). V lost 6 bases and J lost 4, with 15 bases in between. In germline, CDR1 is KGHSH, CDR2 LQKENI. This CDR3 contains 14 residues. CDR3 DNA: TGTGCCAGCTCTAACCAAGGGGAGGGCACTGAAGCTTTCTTT. Translated: CASSNQGEGTEAFF.

In regard to this clone: A read error may account for a junction end that differs from germline. V gene TRBV18 combines with J gene TRBJ2-1; 8 nucleotides align to TRBD2. CDR1 KGHSH and CDR2 LQKENI come from the germline V gene. This CDR3 spans 12 amino acids. CDR3 sequence: CASSPLREGGVF. CDR3 DNA sequence: TGTGCCAGCTCACCACTTCGGGAGGGCGGCGTCTTC.

Only one count was recorded for this clone. The J gene is TRBJ2-1, the V gene TRBV18, with TRBD2 identical over 9 bases. V was pared by 2 bases and J by 5 bases, with 7 bases of the junction left unmatched. Germline V gene sequence: CDR1 KGHSH, CDR2 LQKENI. The CDR3 runs to 16 residues. The CDR3 is CASSPASGGRDNEQFF. In DNA, the CDR3 is TGTGCCAGCTCACCAGCGAGTGGCGGGAGGGACAATGAGCAGTTCTTC.